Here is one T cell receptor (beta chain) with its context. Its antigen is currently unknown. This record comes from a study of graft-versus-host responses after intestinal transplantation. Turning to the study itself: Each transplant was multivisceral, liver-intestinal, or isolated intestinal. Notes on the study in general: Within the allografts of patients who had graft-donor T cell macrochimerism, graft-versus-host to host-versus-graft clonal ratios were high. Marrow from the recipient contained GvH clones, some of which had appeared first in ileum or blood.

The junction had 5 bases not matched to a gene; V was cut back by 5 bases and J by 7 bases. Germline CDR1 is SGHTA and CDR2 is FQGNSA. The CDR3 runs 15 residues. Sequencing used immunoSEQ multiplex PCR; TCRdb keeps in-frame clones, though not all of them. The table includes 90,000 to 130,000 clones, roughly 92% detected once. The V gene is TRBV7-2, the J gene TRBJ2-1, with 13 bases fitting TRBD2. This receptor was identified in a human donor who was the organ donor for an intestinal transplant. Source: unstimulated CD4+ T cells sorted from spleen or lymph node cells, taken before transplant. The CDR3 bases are TGTGCCAGCAGCCCTCGGACTAGCGGGAGAAATGAGCAGTTCTTC. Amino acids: CASSPRTSGRNEQFF.